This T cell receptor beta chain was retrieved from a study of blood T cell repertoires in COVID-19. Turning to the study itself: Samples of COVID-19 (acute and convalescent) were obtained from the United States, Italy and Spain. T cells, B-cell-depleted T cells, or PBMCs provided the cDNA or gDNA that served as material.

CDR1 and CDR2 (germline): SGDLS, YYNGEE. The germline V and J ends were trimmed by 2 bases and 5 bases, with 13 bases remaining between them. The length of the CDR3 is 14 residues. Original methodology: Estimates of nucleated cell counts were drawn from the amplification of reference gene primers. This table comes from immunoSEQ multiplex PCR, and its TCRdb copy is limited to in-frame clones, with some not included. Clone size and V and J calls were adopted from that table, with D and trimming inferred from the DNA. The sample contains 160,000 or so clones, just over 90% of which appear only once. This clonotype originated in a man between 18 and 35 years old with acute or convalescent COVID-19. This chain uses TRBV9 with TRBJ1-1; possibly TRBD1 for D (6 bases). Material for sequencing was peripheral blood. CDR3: CASSVGHQETEAFF. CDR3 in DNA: TGTGCCAGCAGCGTGGGACACCAGGAGACTGAAGCTTTCTTT.